This T cell receptor beta chain was recovered during a study of identical twins. Study findings and constraints: Sharing of beta out-of-frame sequences by twins showed a weaker excess. The analysis was cross-sectional rather than longitudinal within donors.

Unique molecular identifiers were present on the cDNA, and a universal primer site came from template switching. TCRdb recomputed calls from the 5' RACE reads with MiXCR, one row per CDR3 protein. The sample yields about 430,000 distinct CDR3 sequences, about a fifth seen once. Only one count was recorded for this clonotype. The antigen is undetermined. Healthy Caucasians made up all donors. Germline V gene data show CDR1 as SGHAT and CDR2 as FQNNGV. Deletions cut 5 bases from V and 8 bases from J, with 12 bases between. The CDR3 is 13 amino acids. The gene calls are TRBV11-2 and TRBJ2-2; no firm D call. Sequences were obtained from naive T cells sorted from blood. The source is a man aged 50-59 years in good health. Here the CDR3 DNA reads TGTGCCAGCAGCCCCGACCTACAGGGGGAGCTGTTTTTT. Translated: CASSPDLQGELFF. The whole variable domain, remainder taken from reference TRBV11-2 and TRBJ2-2, is EAGVAQSPRYKIIEKRQSVAFWCNPISGHATLYWYQQILGQGPKLLIQFQNNGVVDDSQLPKDRFSAERLKGVDSTLKIQPAKLEDSAVYLCASSPDLQGELFFGEGSRLTVL.